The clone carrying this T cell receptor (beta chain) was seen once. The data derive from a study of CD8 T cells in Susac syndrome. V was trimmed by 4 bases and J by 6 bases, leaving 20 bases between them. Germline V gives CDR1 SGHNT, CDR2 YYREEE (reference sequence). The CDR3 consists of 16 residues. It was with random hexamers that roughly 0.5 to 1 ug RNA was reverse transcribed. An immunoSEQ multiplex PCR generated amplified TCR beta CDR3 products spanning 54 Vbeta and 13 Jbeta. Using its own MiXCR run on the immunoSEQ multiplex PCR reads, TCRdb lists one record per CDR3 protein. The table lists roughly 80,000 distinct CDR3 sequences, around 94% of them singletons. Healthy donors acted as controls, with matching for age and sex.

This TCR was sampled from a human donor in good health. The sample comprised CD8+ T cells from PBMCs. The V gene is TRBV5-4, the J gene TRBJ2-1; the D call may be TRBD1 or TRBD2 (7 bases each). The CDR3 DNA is TGTGCCAGCAGCCCCTTGGGACTAAGGGGGCTCAATGAGCAGTTCTTC. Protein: CASSPLGLRGLNEQFF.